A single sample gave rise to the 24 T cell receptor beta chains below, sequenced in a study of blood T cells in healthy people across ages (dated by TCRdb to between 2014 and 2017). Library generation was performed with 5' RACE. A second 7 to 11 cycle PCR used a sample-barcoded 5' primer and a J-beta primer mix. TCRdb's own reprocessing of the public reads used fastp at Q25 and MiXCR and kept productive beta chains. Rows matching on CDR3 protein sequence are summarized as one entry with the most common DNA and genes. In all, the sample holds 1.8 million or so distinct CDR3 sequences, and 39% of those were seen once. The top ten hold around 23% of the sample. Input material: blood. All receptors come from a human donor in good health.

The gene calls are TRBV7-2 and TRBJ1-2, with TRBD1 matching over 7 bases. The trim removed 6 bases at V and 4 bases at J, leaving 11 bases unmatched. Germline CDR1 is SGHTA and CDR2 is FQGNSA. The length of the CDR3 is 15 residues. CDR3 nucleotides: TGTGCCAGCAGAAAAGATGGGACAGCTATCTATGGCTACACCTTC. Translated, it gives CASRKDGTAIYGYTF.

The chain's CDR3 is CASSLGSGAGSYNEQFF. In nucleotides, the CDR3 is TGTGCCAGCAGCTTAGGTTCCGGGGCGGGCTCCTACAATGAGCAGTTCTTC. This sequence joins TRBV7-9 and TRBJ2-1, with D perhaps being TRBD1 or TRBD2 (5 bases each). This CDR3 contains 17 residues. V was pared by 1 base and J by 0 bases, with 13 bases between. Germline V gene lookup returns CDR1 SEHNR and CDR2 FQNEAQ (reference sequence).

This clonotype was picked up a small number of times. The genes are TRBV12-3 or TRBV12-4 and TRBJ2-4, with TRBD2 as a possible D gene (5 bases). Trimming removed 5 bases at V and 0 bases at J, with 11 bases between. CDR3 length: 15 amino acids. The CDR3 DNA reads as TGTGCCAGCAGTCCGAGGGATGTAGCCAAAAACATTCAGTACTTC. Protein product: CASSPRDVAKNIQYF.

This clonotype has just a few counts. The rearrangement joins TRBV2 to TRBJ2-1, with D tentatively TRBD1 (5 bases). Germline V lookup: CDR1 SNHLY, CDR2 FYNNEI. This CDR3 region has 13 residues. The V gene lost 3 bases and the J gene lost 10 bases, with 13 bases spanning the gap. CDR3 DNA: TGTGCCAGCAGTGACGACAGCCTGGGAGAGCAGTTCTTC. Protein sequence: CASSDDSLGEQFF.

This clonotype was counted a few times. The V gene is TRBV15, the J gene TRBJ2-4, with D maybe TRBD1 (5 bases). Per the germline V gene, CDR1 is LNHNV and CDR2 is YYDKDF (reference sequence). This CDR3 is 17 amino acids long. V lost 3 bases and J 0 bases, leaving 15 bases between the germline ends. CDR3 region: CATSSDSFGLAKNIQYF. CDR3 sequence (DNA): TGTGCCACCAGCAGCGACAGTTTTGGGCTAGCCAAAAACATTCAGTACTTC. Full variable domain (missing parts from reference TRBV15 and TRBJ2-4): DAMVIQNPRYQVTQFGKPVTLSCSQTLNHNVMYWYQQKSSQAPKLLFHYYDKDFNNEADTPDNFQSRRPNTSFCFLDIRSPGLGDTAMYLCATSSDSFGLAKNIQYFGAGTRLSVL.

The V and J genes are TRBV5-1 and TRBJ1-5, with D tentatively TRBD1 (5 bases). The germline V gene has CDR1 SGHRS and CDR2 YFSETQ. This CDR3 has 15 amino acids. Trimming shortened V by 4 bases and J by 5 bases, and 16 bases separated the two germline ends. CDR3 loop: CASSPLTGEDQPQHF. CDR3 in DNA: TGCGCCAGCAGCCCCCTGACGGGGGAGGATCAGCCCCAGCATTTT.

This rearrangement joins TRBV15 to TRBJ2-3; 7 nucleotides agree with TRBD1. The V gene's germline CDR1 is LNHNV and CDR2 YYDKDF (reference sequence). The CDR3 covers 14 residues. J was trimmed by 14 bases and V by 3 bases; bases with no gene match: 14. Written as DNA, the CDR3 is TGTGCCACCAGCAGCCCCCGGGACAGTCGGCATTGGTATTTT. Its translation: CATSSPRDSRHWYF.

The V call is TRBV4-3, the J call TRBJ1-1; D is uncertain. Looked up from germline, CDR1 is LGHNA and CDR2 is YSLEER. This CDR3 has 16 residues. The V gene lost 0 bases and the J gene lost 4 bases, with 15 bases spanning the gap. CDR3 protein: CASSQDIGGSSTEAFF. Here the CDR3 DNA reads TGCGCCAGCAGCCAAGATATCGGCGGGTCGAGCACTGAAGCTTTCTTT.

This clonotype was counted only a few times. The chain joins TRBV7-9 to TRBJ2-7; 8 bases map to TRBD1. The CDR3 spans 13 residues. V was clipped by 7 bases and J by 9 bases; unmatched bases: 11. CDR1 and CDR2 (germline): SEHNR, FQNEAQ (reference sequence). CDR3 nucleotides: TGTGCCAGCACCTCCGGACAGGGCGTCGGGCAGTACTTC. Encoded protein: CASTSGQGVGQYF.

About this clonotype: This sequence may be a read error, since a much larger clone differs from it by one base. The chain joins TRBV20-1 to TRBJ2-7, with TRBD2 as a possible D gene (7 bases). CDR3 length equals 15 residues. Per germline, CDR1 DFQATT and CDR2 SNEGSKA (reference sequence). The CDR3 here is CGAERRGGVPYEQYF. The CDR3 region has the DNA TGCGGTGCTGAACGACGAGGGGGGGTTCCCTACGAGCAGTACTTC.

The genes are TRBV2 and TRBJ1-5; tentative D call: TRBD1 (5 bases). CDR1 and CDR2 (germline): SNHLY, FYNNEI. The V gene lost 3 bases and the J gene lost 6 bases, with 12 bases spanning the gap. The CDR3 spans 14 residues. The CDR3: CASSDQGLGQPQHF. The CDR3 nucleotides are TGTGCCAGCAGTGATCAGGGACTGGGTCAGCCCCAGCATTTT.

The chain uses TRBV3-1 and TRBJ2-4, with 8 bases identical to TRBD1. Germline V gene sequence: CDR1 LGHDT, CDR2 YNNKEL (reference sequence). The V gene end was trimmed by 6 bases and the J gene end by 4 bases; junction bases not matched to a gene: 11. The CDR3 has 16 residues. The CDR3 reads CASSPVPDRGKNIQYF. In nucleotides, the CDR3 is TGTGCCAGCAGTCCCGTCCCAGACAGGGGAAAAAACATTCAGTACTTC.

The CDR3 spells CASSPAGTFAGSYEQYF. In DNA, the CDR3 is TGTGCCAGCAGCCCCGCCGGGACTTTCGCGGGCTCCTACGAGCAGTACTTC. The chain couples TRBV7-6 to TRBJ2-4; possible D gene TRBD2, 6 bases. TRBJ2-7 explains the end of the DNA better; the J call may be wrong. CDR1 is SGHVS, CDR2 FNYEAQ, per germline. The CDR3 loop spans 17 amino acids.

This CDR3 is CASSVVLGLAGSSYNEQYF. The CDR3 DNA follows: TGTGCCAGCAGCGTAGTCCTGGGACTAGCGGGAAGCTCCTACAATGAGCAGTACTTC. The chain couples TRBV9 to TRBJ2-4; 13 bases map to TRBD2. The CDR3 runs to 19 residues. Germline V lookup: CDR1 SGDLS, CDR2 YYNGEE. V dropped 0 bases and J dropped 13; count of bases not matched to a gene: 19.

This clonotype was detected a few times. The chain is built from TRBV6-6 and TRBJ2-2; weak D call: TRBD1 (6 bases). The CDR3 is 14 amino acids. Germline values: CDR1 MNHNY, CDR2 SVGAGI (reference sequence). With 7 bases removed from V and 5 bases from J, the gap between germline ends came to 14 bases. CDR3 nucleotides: TGTGCCAGCACCTGGACAGATCCGACCGGGGAGCTGTTTTTT. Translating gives CASTWTDPTGELFF.

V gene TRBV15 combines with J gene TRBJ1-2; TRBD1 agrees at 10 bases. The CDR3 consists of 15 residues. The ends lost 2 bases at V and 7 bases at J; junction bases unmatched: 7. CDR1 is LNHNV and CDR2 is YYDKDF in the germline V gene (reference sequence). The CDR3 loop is CATSRPPGQGFGYTF. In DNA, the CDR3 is TGTGCCACCAGCAGACCACCGGGACAGGGGTTTGGCTACACCTTC.

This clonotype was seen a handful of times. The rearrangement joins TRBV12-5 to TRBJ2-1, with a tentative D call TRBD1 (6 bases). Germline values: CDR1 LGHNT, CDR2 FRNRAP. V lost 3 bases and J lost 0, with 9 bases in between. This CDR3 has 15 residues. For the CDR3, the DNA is TGTGCTAGTGGTTTTGGGGGCCTCTCCTACAATGAGCAGTTCTTC. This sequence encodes CASGFGGLSYNEQFF.

The CDR3 DNA reads TGCGCCAGCAGCTCCGGACAGGTCGAGTACGAGCAGTACTTC. Amino acid sequence: CASSSGQVEYEQYF. The chain employs TRBV5-1 and TRBJ2-7; the match to TRBD1 covers 7 bases. This CDR3 region has 14 residues. Trimming cost V 3 bases and J 4 bases; bases outside gene matches: 7. CDR1 is SGHRS and CDR2 is YFSETQ in the germline V gene.

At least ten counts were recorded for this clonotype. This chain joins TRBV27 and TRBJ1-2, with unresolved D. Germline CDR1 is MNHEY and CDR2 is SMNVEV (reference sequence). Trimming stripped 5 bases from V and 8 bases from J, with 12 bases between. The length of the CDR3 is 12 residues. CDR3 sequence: CASSPGGSGYTF. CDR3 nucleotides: TGTGCCAGCAGTCCGGGAGGGTCCGGCTACACCTTC.

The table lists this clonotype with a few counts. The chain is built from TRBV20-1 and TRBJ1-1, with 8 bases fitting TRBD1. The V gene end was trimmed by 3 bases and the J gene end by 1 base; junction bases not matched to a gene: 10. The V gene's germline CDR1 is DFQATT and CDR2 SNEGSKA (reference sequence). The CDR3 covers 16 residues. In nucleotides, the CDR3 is TGCAGTGCTAGGGGATCCGGGACAGGACCGAACACTGAAGCTTTCTTT. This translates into CSARGSGTGPNTEAFF.

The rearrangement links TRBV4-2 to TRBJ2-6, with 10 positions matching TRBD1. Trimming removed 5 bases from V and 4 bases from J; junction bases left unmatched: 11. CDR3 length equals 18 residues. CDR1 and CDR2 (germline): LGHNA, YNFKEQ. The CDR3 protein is CASSNRDRGFPGANVLTF. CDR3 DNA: TGTGCCAGCAGCAATCGGGACAGGGGTTTTCCCGGGGCCAACGTCCTGACTTTC.

For the CDR3, the DNA is TGTGCCAGCAGGTTCCAAGGGGAAAAACTGTTTTTT. Its translation: CASRFQGEKLFF. V and J are TRBV6-1 and TRBJ1-4, with D unclear. The V and J ends lost 6 bases and 8 bases respectively, with 10 bases between them. There are 12 residues in the CDR3. Germline lookup yields CDR1 MNHNS and CDR2 SASEGT.

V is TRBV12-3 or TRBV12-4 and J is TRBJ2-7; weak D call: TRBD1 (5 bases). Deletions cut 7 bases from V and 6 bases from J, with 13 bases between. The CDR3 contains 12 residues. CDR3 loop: CASTTQGFEQYF. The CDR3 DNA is TGTGCCAGCACCACCCAGGGCTTCGAGCAGTACTTC.

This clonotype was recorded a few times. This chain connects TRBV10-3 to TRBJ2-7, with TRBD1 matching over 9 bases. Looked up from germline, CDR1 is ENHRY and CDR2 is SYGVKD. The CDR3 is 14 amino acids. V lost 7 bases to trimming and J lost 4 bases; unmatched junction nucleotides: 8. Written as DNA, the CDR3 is TGTGCCATCACGGCGGGACAGGGAACTTACGAGCAGTACTTC. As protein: CAITAGQGTYEQYF.